This TCR beta chain was identified during a study of breast tumors, draining lymph nodes, adjacent tissues. Axillary draining lymph nodes of breast cancer patients supplied the node samples. TCRdb ran MiXCR on the multiplex PCR reads and lists one entry per CDR3 protein. The sample has under 300,000 distinct CDR3 sequences; 34% are singletons. The sample holds many counts of this clonotype. The germline V gene encodes CDR1 LGHDT and CDR2 YNNKEL (reference sequence). Trimming cost V 0 bases and J 7 bases, with 13 bases left between them. This CDR3 contains 14 residues. The receptor's source is a female donor with breast cancer. Some clones in this sample may be carry-over from other donors' samples. Sequenced: axillary lymph node tissue. V usage is TRBV3-1 and J usage is TRBJ2-7; the D is unclear. Here the CDR3 DNA reads TGTGCCAGCAGCCAAGAAGGAAGGGTTCAAGAGCAGTACTTC. Encoded protein: CASSQEGRVQEQYF.